This section outlines one T cell receptor beta chain sequence together with its context. Its target is unknown. TCRdb recomputed calls from the 5' RACE reads with MiXCR, one row per CDR3 protein. The sample consists of fewer than 350,000 distinct CDR3 sequences, about a sixth of them appearing once. The data were obtained in a study of T-cell memory formation after mild COVID-19. General study results and limits: Day 15 to 85 contracting clones showed balanced CD4/CD8; day 15 to 37 expanders favored CD4+.

From germline, CDR1 is SGHRS and CDR2 YFSETQ. V was trimmed by 3 bases and J by 8 bases, leaving 14 bases between them. This CDR3 has 14 amino acids. The specimen sequenced was PBMCs or a T cell subset sorted from them (not recorded which). This receptor was identified in a man younger than 35 who had mild COVID-19 (a few samples of this study predate the infection). Cell type and time point are not known. The gene calls are TRBV5-1 and TRBJ1-4, with TRBD1 as a possible D gene (5 bases). CDR3 loop: CASSYGGVVEKLFF. DNA for the CDR3: TGCGCCAGCAGCTACGGGGGGGTTGTCGAAAAACTGTTTTTT.